This T cell receptor beta chain was identified in a study of shared clonotypes between healthy human individuals. Whole-study findings and limits: Clonotypes shared by all four donors outscored non-shared clonotypes in generation probability.

Worth noting for this clone: Its antigen is undetermined.

The ends were cut back, 1 base at V and 6 bases at J, with 15 bases in the middle. Germline CDR1 and CDR2: LGHNA and YNFKEQ. The CDR3 sequence is 16 residues long. Assay: immunoSEQ multiplex PCR; the TCRdb copy retains only in-frame clones and omits some. The repertoire includes under 130,000 clones, about 70% of them detected once, and about 24% sits in the top ten. Material: memory CD8+ T cells sorted from blood. The subset denotes: CD45RO+ cells pooled with CCR7-negative TemRA cells. The V call is TRBV4-2, the J call TRBJ2-2; D may be TRBD2 (6 bases). This receptor was taken from a woman in her 30s in good health. This CDR3 reads CASSQARESRAGELFF. For the CDR3, the DNA is TGTGCCAGCAGCCAAGCCCGGGAGTCTAGGGCCGGGGAGCTGTTTTTT.